This T cell receptor (beta chain) was sequenced during a study of T cell responses to AZD1222 COVID-19 vaccine. Whole-study results and caveats: Baseline testing showed seropositivity in only six AZD1222 recipients. Nearly half of spike-specific TCRs reportedly go after variant regions that carry no mutations. Once two AZD1222 doses were given, Spike-specific TCR breadth and depth went up.

Some clones are missing from TCRdb's copy, which holds only in-frame ones; the method was immunoSEQ multiplex PCR. The profile shows around 130,000 clones, nearly 95% of them singletons. Worth noting for this clone: Antigen specificity is unknown.

The length of the CDR3 is 14 residues. Germline CDR1 reads MNHEY; CDR2 reads SMNVEV (reference sequence). Trimming removed 3 bases at V and 11 bases at J, with 16 bases between. The V and J genes are TRBV27 and TRBJ1-4; no reliable D call. The TCR was taken from an adult in good health. The sequencing here drew on peripheral blood, taken on day 0 of AZD1222 vaccination. CDR3 in amino acids: CASSFGDKTQKLFF. The DNA for the CDR3 is TGTGCCAGCAGTTTCGGTGACAAGACGCAGAAACTGTTTTTT.